Sequencing of this T cell receptor (beta chain) was carried out in a study of CD8+CD57+ T cells in acquired aplastic anemia. Genomic DNA constituted the template upon which TCR beta VDJ and CDR3 profiling was performed. MiXCR was run by TCRdb on the reads, yielding one entry per CDR3 protein. Of 150,000 to 170,000 distinct CDR3 sequences in the sample, about 52% were seen once. Trimming took off 0 bases at V and 10 bases at J, with 19 bases between the two ends. The CDR3 totals 16 residues. The germline V gene has CDR1 DFQATT and CDR2 SNEGSKA (reference sequence). The study's findings and limits: Patients and controls turned out to have 25 to 35 CD8+ CDR3 sequences in common.

CD8+CD57+ cell expansion had been shown by flow cytometry in patients chosen for sequencing. This clonotype was counted between two and nine times. Its target is not known. The sample consisted of sorted CD4+, CD8+, or CD8+CD57+ T cells (not recorded which) from PBMCs. The origin of this receptor is a human donor with aplastic anemia. The J gene is TRBJ1-6, the V gene TRBV20-1; the D gene is possibly TRBD1 (6 bases). CDR3 region: CSARDRGGRLGSPLHF. The CDR3 DNA sequence: TGCAGTGCTAGAGATAGGGGGGGAAGGTTAGGATCACCCCTCCACTTT.